These T cell receptor beta chains were read from a single sample in a study of blood T cells in healthy people across ages. TCRdb reprocessed the 5' RACE reads with MiXCR, giving one entry per CDR3 protein. Here the sample spans hundreds of thousands of distinct CDR3 sequences, 52% being singletons. Sequenced: blood. The source is a man between 60 and 75 years old in good health. Both conserved end residues are trimmed from each CDR3. Each record gives: V gene, D gene, clone size, J gene, CDR3 protein. D genes are given only for firm matches. Expanded clones get a size class; other rows say once, few or many, or leave the size out.

>TRBV6-2/TRBV6-3|TRBD1|few|TRBJ1-2
ASQGALYYGYT
>TRBV18|NA|few|TRBJ2-7
ASSGGQKSYEQY
>TRBV18|TRBD1|NA|TRBJ2-3
ASSTRQGRTDTQY
>TRBV20-1|NA|many|TRBJ2-7
SAPSGPLSSYEQY
>TRBV6-2/TRBV6-3|NA|NA|TRBJ2-1
ASSYPLLGFNEQF
>TRBV2|TRBD1|NA|TRBJ1-6
ASSETQGVGSPLH
>TRBV29-1|TRBD1|NA|TRBJ1-1
SVVGDRGPNTEAF
>TRBV29-1|NA|few|TRBJ2-7
SVEVGGYGEQY
>TRBV28|NA|many|TRBJ2-7
ASSLSRDEQY
>TRBV28|NA|NA|TRBJ1-1
ASSTYGRGAF
>TRBV4-2|TRBD2|NA|NA
ASSQANLAAGGVYNEQY
>TRBV6-5|TRBD2|NA|TRBJ2-1
ASSYPGTSGSRSSYNEQF
>TRBV5-6|NA|NA|TRBJ1-6
ASSFMQPGDSPLH
>TRBV25-1|NA|NA|TRBJ2-1
ASSGQGNNEQF
>TRBV15|TRBD2|NA|TRBJ2-1
ATMKGLADNEQF
>TRBV20-1|TRBD1|NA|TRBJ1-5
SASGTGDAGQPQH
>TRBV4-2|NA|few|TRBJ2-7
ASSQVAHREQY
>TRBV7-2|NA|NA|TRBJ2-1
ASTNKARTVGQF
>TRBV12-3/TRBV12-4|NA|NA|TRBJ2-1
ASGGAGTMKQF
>TRBV13|TRBD2|few|TRBJ2-5
ASSLEGAGALQETQY
>TRBV7-2|NA|NA|TRBJ2-3
ASSPERRVNTQY
>TRBV12-3/TRBV12-4|TRBD2|NA|TRBJ2-5
ASMGVGTTQETQY
>TRBV28|TRBD1|NA|NA
ATQGQGLLETQY
>TRBV14|NA|few|TRBJ2-7
ASSQGGNTYEQY
>TRBV2|TRBD2|NA|TRBJ2-1
ASSTSSGRAYEQF
>TRBV29-1|TRBD2|many|TRBJ2-5
SSTGGLQETQY
>TRBV6-2/TRBV6-3|NA|NA|TRBJ2-7
ASRRTVEYEQY
>TRBV5-1|NA|few|NA
ASSLNSGKETQY
>TRBV5-1|TRBD2|NA|TRBJ2-3
ASSPIRRLSGVSTDTQY
>TRBV5-1|NA|NA|TRBJ2-5
ASSLAETETQY
>TRBV10-3|NA|few|TRBJ2-5
AIGPGLGAHVEETQY
>TRBV20-1|TRBD2|NA|TRBJ2-1
SASISGIGQF
>TRBV18|NA|NA|TRBJ2-3
ASSQEHTQGSSTDTQY
>TRBV27|TRBD2|NA|TRBJ2-1
ASSPQRGGGNEQF
>TRBV6-6|NA|few|TRBJ2-5
ASSTRETQY
>TRBV29-1|TRBD2|few|TRBJ2-7
SAWTSYEQY
>TRBV29-1|NA|NA|TRBJ1-6
SVAQGPNSPLH
>TRBV20-1|TRBD1|few|TRBJ2-7
SARAPGQGANEQY
>TRBV21-1|NA|NA|TRBJ2-1
ASSLRPKPNEQF
>TRBV28|TRBD2|NA|TRBJ2-1
ASSIGGSPPYNEQF
>TRBV5-6|TRBD2|NA|NA
ASSLFTSGSDEQY
>TRBV4-3|NA|NA|NA
ASSQDLGGQLYYEQY
>TRBV7-2|TRBD2|NA|TRBJ2-7
ASSHGLAGIYEQY
>TRBV14|TRBD1|NA|TRBJ2-5
ASSRDVTGEAYKQY
>TRBV6-2/TRBV6-3|TRBD1|NA|TRBJ1-6
ASSRTGGYSPLH
>TRBV20-1|NA|NA|TRBJ2-7
SAIPGSSYEQY
>TRBV7-2|NA|NA|TRBJ2-5
ASSLGGAGVQETQY
>TRBV12-3/TRBV12-4|NA|NA|TRBJ2-3
ASSQKWGQY
>TRBV3-1|TRBD2|few|TRBJ2-3
ASSQEGAGAGEY
>TRBV20-1|NA|many|TRBJ2-1
SARDDGHDEQF
>TRBV7-3|NA|few|TRBJ2-4
ASSPGQSSVQY
>TRBV2|NA|many|TRBJ2-7
ASSEIRWEQY
>TRBV4-3|NA|NA|TRBJ2-1
ASSQVFQGEAAPDEQF
>TRBV14|NA|few|TRBJ2-5
ASSGFIKETQY
>TRBV20-1|TRBD1|NA|TRBJ2-5
SARDPYRGQETQY
>TRBV20-1|NA|many|TRBJ2-1
SVDTGARGLQGQF
>TRBV20-1|NA|few|TRBJ1-5
SARESGRRNQPQH
>TRBV11-2|NA|NA|TRBJ2-5
ASSLLGQLYQETQY
>TRBV4-1|NA|NA|TRBJ1-2
ASSQDLSPLT
>TRBV5-1|NA|many|TRBJ2-3
ASSLAGGSTDTQY